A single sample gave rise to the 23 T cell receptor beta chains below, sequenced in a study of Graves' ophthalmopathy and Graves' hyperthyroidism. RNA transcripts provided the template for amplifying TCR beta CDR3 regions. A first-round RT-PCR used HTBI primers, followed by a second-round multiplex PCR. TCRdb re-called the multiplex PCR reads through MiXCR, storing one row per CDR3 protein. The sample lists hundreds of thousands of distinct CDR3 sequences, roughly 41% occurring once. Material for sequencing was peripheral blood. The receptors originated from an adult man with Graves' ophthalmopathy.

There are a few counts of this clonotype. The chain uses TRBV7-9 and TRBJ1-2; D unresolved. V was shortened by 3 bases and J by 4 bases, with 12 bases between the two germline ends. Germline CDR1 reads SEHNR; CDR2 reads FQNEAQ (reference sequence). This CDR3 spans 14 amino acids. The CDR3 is CASSLGQPPYGYTF. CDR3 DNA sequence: TGTGCCAGCAGCTTGGGTCAGCCACCCTATGGCTACACCTTC.

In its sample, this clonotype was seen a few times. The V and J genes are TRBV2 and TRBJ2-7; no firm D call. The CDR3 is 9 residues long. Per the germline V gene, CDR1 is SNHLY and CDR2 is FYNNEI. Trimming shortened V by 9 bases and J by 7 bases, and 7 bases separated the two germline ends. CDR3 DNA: TGTGCCAGGTCTGGGGAGCAGTACTTC. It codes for CARSGEQYF.

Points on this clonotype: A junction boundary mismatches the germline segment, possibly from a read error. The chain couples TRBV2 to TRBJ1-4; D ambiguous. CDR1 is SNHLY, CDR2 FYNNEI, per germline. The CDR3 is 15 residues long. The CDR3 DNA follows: TGCGCCAGCAGCCAAGACGGACGGAATAATGAAAAACTGTTTTTT. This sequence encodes CASSQDGRNNEKLFF.

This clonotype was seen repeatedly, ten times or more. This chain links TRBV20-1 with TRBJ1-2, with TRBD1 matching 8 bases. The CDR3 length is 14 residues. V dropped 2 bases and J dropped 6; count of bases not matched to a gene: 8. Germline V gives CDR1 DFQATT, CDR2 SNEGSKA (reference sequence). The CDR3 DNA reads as TGCAGTGCTAGAACGACAGGGGATTTCAATGGCTACACCTTC. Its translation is CSARTTGDFNGYTF.

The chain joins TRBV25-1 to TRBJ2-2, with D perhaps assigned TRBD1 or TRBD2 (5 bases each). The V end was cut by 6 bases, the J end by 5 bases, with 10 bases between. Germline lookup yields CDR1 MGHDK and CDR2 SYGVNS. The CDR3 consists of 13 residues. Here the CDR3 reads CASSRDPTGELFF. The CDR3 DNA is TGTGCCAGCAGCCGGGACCCAACCGGGGAGCTGTTTTTT. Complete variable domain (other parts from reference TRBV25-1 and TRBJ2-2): EADIYQTPRYLVIGTGKKITLECSQTMGHDKMYWYQQDPGMELHLIHYSYGVNSTEKGDLSSESTVSRIRTEHFPLTLESARPSHTSQYLCASSRDPTGELFFGEGSRLTVL.

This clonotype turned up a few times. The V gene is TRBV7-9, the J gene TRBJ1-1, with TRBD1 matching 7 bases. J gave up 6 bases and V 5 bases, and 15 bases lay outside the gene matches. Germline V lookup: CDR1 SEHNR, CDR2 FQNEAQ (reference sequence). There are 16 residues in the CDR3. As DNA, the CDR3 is TGTGCCAGCAGCCAAGATAAGGGGACAGTTCGGCCTGAAGCTTTCTTT. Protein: CASSQDKGTVRPEAFF.

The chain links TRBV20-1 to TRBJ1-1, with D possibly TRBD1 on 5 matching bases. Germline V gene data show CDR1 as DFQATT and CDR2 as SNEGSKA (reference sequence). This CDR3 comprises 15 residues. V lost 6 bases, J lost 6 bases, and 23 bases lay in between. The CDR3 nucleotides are TGCAGTGCACAACATTATTTTGGGGGAACCCCTGAAGCTTTCTTT. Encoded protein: CSAQHYFGGTPEAFF.

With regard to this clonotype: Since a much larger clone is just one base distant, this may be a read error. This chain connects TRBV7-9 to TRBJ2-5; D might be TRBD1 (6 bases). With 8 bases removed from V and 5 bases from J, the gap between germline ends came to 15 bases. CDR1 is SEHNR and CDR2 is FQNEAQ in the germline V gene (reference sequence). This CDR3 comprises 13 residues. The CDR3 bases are TGTGCCAGCGGCGCAGGGCAGGGGGAGACCCAGTACTTC. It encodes CASGAGQGETQYF.

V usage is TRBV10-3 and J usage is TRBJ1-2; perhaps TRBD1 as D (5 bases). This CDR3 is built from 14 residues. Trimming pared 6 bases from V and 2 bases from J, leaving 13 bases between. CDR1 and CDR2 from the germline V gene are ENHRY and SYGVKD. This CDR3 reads CAISEGRPNYGYTF. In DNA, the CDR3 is TGTGCCATCAGCGAGGGACGCCCCAACTATGGCTACACCTTC.

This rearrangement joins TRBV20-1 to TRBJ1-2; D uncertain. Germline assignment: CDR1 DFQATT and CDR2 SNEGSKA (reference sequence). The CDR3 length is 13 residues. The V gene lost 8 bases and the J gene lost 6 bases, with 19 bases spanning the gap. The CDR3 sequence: CSSWPEASDGYTF. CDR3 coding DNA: TGCAGTTCCTGGCCGGAGGCGTCGGATGGCTACACCTTC.

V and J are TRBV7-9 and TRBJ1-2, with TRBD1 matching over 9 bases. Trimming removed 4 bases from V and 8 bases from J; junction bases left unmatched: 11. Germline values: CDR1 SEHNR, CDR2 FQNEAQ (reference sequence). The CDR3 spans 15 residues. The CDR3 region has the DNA TGTGCCAGCAGCTCCTCGGACAGGGGAGATAGGGGCTACACCTTC. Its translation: CASSSSDRGDRGYTF.

CDR3 residues: CASSYGLAGTDTQYF. The CDR3 DNA is TGTGCCAGCAGCTACGGACTAGCGGGCACAGATACGCAGTATTTT. This chain links TRBV7-9 with TRBJ2-3; TRBD2 aligns across 10 bases. V dropped 4 bases and J dropped 1; count of bases not matched to a gene: 2. The CDR3 runs to 15 residues. Germline CDR1 is SEHNR and CDR2 is FQNEAQ (reference sequence).

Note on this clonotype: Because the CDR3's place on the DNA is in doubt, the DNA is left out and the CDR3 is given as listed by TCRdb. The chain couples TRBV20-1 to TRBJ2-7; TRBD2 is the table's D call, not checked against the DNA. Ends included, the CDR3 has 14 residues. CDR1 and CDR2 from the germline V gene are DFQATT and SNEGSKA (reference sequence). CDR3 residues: CCASSLAGDYEQYF.

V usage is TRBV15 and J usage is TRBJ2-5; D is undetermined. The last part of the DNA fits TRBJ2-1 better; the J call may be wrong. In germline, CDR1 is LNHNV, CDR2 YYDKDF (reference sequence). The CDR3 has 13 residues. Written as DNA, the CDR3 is TGTGCCACCAGCAGGGGCCCTGCGGAGACCCAGTTCTTC. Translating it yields CATSRGPAETQFF.

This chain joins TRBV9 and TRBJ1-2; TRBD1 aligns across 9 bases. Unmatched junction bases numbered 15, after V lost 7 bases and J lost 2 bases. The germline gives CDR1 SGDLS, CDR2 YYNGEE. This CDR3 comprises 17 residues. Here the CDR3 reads CASGPSTGGRLNYGYTF. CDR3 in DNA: TGTGCCAGCGGCCCCAGTACAGGGGGCCGGTTGAACTATGGCTACACCTTC.

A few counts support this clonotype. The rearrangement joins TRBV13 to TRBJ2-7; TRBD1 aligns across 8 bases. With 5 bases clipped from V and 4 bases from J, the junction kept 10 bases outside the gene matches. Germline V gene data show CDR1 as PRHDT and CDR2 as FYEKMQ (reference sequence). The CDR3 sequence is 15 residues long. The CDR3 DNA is TGTGCCAGCAGCCTAACAGGGGGGATGGTGTACGAGCAGTACTTC. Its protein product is CASSLTGGMVYEQYF.

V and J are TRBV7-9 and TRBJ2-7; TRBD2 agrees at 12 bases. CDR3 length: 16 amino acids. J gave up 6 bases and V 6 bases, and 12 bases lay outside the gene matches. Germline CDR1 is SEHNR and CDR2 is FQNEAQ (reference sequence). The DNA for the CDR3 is TGTGCCAGCAGTTACGCCTCGACTAGCGGGAGACGCGAGCAGTACTTC. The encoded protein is CASSYASTSGRREQYF.

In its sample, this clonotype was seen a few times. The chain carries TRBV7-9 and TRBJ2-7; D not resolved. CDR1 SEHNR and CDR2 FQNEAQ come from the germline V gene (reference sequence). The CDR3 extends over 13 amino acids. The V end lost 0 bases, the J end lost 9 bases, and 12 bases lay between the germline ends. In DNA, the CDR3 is TGTGCCAGCAGCTTAGCGGGCCCCGACGGGCAGTACTTC. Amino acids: CASSLAGPDGQYF.

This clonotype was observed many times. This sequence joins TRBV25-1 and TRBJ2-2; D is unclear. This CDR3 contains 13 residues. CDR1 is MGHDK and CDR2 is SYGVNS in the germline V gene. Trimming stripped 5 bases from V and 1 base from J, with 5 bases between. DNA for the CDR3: TGTGCCAGCAGTTTTGGGAACACCGGGGAGCTGTTTTTT. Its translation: CASSFGNTGELFF.

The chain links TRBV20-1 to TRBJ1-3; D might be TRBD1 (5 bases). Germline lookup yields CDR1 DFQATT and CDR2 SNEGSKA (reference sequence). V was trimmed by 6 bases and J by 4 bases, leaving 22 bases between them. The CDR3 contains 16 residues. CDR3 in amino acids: CSAGGAGHGTGNTIYF. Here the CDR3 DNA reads TGCAGTGCCGGGGGAGCAGGCCATGGGACGGGAAACACCATATATTTT.

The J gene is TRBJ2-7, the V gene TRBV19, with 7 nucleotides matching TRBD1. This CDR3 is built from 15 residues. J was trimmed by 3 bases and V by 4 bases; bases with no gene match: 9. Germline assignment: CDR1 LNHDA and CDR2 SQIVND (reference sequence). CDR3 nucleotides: TGTGCCAGTAGTAGGACAGGCCCGTATGGCTACGAGCAGTACTTC. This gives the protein CASSRTGPYGYEQYF.

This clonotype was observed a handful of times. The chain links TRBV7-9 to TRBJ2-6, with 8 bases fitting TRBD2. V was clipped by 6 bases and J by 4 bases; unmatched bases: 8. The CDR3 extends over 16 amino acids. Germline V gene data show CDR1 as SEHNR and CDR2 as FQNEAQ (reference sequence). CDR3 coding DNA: TGTGCCAGCAGAAAGGCCGGGAGGGGGGGGGCCAACGTCCTGACTTTC. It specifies CASRKAGRGGANVLTF.

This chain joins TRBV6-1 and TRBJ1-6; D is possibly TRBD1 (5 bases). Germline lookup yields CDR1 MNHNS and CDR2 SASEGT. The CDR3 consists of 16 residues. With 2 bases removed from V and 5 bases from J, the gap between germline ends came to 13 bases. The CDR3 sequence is CASSERVQGHNSPLHF. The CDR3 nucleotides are TGTGCCAGCAGTGAACGGGTCCAGGGTCATAATTCACCCCTCCACTTT.